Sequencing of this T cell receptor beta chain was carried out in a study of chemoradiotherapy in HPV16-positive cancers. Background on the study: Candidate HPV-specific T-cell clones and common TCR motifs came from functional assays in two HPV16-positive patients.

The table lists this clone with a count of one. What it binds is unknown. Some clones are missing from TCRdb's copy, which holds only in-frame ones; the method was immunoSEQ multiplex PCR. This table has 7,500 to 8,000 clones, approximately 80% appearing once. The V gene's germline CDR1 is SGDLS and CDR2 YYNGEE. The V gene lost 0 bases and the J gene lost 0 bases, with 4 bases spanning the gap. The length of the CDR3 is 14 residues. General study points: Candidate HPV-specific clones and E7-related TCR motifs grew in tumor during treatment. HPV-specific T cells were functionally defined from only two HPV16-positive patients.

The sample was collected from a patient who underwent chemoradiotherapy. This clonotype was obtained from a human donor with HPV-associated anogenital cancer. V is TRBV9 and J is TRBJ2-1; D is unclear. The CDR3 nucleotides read TGTGCCAGCAGCGTAGTTAGCTCCTACAATGAGCAGTTCTTC. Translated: CASSVVSSYNEQFF.